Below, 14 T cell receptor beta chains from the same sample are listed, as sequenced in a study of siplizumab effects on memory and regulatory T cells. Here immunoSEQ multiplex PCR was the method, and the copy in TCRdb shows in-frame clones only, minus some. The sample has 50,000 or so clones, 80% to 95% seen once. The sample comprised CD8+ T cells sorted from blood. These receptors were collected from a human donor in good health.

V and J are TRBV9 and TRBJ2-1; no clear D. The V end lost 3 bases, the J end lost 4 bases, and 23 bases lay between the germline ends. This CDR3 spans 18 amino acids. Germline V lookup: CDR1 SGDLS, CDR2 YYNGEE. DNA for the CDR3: TGTGCCAGCAGCGCAAAACCATTTAGTACCCCTCAGTACAATGAGCAGTTCTTC. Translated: CASSAKPFSTPQYNEQFF. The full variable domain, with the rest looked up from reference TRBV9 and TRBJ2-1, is DSGVTQTPKHLITATGQRVTLRCSPRSGDLSVYWYQQSLDQGLQFLIQYYNGEERAKGNILERFSAQQFPDLHSELNLSSLELGDSALYFCASSAKPFSTPQYNEQFFGPGTRLTVL.

The CDR3 nucleotides read TGCGCCAGCAGCGGGTCCTCTTACGAGCAGTACTTC. This codes for CASSGSSYEQYF. This rearrangement joins TRBV5-1 to TRBJ2-7; D not resolved. Germline-derived CDR1 and CDR2 are SGHRS and YFSETQ. V was pared by 4 bases and J by 4 bases, with 9 bases between. This CDR3 spans 12 amino acids.

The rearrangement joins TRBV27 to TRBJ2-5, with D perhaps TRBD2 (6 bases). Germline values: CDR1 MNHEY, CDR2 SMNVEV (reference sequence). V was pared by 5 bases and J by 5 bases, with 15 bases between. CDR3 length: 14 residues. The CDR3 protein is CASSPSTRGETQYF. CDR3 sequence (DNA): TGTGCCAGCAGTCCCTCGACCCGGGGGGAGACCCAGTACTTC.

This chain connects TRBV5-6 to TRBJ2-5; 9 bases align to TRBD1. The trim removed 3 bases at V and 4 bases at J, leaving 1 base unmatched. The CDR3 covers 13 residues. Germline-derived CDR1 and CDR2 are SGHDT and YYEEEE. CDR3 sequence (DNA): TGTGCCAGCAGCTGGGGACAGGGAGAGACCCAGTACTTC. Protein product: CASSWGQGETQYF.

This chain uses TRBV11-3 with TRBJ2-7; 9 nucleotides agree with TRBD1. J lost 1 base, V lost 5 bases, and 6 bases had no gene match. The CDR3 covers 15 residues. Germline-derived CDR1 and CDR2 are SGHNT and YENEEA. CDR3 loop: CASSTRDRVSYEQYF. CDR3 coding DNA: TGTGCCAGCAGCACCCGGGACAGGGTTTCCTACGAGCAGTACTTC.

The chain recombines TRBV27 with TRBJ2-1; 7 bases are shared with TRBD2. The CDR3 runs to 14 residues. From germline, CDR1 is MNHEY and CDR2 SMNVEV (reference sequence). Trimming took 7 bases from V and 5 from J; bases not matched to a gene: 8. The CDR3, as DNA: TGTGCCAGCACGAGACTAGCCAAGGACAATGAGCAGTTCTTC. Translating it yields CASTRLAKDNEQFF.

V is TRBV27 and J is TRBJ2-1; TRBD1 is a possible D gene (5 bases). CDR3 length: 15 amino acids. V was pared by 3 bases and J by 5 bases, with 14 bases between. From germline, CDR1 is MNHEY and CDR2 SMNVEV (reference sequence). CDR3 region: CASSFLPMDNNEQFF. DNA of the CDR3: TGTGCCAGCAGTTTTTTGCCTATGGACAACAATGAGCAGTTCTTC.

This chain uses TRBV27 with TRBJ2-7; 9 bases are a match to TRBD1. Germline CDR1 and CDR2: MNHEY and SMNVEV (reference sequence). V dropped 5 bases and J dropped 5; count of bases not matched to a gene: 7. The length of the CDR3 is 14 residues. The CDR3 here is CASSLYRGQDEQYF. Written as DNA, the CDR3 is TGTGCCAGCAGTCTTTACAGGGGGCAGGACGAGCAGTACTTC.

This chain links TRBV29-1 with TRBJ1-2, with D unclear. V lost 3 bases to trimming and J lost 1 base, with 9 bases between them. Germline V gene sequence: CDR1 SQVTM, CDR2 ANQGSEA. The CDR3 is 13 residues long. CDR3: CSVEGYSNYGYTF. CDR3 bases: TGCAGCGTTGAGGGATACAGTAACTATGGCTACACCTTC.

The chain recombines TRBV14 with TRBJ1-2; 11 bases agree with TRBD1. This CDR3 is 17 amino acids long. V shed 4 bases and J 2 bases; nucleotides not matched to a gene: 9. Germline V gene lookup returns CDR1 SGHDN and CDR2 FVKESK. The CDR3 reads CASSPSWDRGTNYGYTF. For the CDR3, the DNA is TGTGCCAGCAGCCCATCCTGGGACAGGGGGACGAACTATGGCTACACCTTC.

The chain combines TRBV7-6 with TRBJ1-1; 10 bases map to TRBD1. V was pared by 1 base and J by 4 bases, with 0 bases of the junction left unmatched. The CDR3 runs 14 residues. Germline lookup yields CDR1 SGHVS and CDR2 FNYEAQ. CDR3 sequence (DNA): TGTGCCAGCAGCTTAGGACAGGGGGCCACTGAAGCTTTCTTT. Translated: CASSLGQGATEAFF. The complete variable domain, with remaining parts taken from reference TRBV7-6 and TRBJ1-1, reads GAGVSQSPRYKVTKRGQDVALRCDPISGHVSLYWYRQALGQGPEFLTYFNYEAQQDKSGLPNDRFSAERPEGSISTLTIQRTEQRDSAMYRCASSLGQGATEAFFGQGTRLTVV.

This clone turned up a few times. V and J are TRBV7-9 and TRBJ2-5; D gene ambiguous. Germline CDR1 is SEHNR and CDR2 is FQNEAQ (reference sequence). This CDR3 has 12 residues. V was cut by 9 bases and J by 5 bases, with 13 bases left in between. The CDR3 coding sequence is TGTGCCAGTTCTTACTTGTGGGAGACCCAGTACTTC. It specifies CASSYLWETQYF.

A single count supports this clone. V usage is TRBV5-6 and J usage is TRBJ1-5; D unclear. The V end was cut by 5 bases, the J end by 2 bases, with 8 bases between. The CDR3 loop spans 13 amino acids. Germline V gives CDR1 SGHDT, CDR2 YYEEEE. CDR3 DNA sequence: TGTGCCAGCAGGGAGTGGGGCAATCAGCCCCAGCATTTT. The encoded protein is CASREWGNQPQHF.

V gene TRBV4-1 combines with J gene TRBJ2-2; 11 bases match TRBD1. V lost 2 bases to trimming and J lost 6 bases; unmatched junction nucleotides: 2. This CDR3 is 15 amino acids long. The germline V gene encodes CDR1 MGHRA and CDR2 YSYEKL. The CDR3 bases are TGCGCCAGCAGCCAATCGGGACAGGGGGCCGGGGAGCTGTTTTTT. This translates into CASSQSGQGAGELFF.